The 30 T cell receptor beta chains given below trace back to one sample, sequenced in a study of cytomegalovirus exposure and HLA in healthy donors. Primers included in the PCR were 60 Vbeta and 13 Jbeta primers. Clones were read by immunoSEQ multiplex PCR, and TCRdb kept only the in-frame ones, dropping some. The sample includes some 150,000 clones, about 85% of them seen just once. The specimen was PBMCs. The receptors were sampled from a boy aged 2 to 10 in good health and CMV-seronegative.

The CDR3 protein is CASSLGQGLAGFDEQFF. In nucleotides, the CDR3 is TGTGCCAGCAGCTTAGGGCAGGGACTAGCGGGGTTCGATGAGCAGTTCTTC. This rearrangement joins TRBV7-7 to TRBJ2-1, with 13 positions matching TRBD2. This CDR3 region has 17 residues. Germline CDR1 and CDR2: SSHAT and FNYEAQ (reference sequence). The trim removed 1 base at V and 8 bases at J, leaving 8 bases unmatched.

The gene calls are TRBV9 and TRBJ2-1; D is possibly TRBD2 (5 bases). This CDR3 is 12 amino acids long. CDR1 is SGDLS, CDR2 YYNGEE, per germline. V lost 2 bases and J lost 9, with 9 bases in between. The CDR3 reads CASSVDWGEQFF. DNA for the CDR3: TGTGCCAGCAGCGTGGACTGGGGTGAGCAGTTCTTC.

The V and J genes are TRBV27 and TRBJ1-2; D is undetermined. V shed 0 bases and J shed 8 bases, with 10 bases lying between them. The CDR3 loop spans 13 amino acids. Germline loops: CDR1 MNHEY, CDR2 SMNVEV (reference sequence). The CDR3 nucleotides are TGTGCCAGCAGTTTATCCGCGGGAACCGGCTACACCTTC. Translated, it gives CASSLSAGTGYTF.

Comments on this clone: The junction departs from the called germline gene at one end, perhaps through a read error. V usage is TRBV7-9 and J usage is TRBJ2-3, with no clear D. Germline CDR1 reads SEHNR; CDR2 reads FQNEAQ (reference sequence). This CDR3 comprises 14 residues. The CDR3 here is CSSSSPPGTDTQYF. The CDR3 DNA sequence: TGTTCCAGCAGCTCGCCCCCAGGAACAGATACGCAGTATTTT.

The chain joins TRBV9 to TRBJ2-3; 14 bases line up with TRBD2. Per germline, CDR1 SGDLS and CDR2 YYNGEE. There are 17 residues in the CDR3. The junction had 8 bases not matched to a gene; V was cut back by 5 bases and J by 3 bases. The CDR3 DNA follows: TGTGCCAGCAGTGGGACTAGCGGGGGCCACTTTACAGATACGCAGTATTTT. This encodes CASSGTSGGHFTDTQYF. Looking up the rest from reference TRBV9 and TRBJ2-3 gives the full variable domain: DSGVTQTPKHLITATGQRVTLRCSPRSGDLSVYWYQQSLDQGLQFLIQYYNGEERAKGNILERFSAQQFPDLHSELNLSSLELGDSALYFCASSGTSGGHFTDTQYFGPGTRLTVL.

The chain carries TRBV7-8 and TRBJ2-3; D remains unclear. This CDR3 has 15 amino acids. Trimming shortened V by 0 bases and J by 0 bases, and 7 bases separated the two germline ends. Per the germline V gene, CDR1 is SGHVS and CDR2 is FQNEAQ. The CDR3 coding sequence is TGTGCCAGCAGCTTAGCGCCAGTCAGCACAGATACGCAGTATTTT. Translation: CASSLAPVSTDTQYF. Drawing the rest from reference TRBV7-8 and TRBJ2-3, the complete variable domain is GAGVSQSPRYKVAKRGQDVALRCDPISGHVSLFWYQQALGQGPEFLTYFQNEAQLDKSGLPSDRFFAERPEGSVSTLKIQRTQQEDSAVYLCASSLAPVSTDTQYFGPGTRLTVL.

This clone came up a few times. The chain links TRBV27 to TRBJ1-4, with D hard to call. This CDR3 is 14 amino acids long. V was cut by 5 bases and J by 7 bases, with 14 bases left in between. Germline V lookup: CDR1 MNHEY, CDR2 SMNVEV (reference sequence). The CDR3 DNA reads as TGTGCCAGCAGTCCGCTGGGAGAGAGTGAAAAACTGTTTTTT. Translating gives CASSPLGESEKLFF.

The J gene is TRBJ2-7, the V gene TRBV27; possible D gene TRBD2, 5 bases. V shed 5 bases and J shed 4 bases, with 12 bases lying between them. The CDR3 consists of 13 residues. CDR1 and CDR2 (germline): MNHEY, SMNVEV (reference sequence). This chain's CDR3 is CASSPLGIYEQYF. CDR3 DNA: TGTGCCAGCAGTCCGCTCGGGATATACGAGCAGTACTTC.

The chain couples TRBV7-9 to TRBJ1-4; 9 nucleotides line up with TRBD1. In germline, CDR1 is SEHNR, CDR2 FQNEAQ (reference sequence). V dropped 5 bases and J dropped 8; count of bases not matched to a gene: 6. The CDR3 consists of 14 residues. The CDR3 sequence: CASSPRTGVEKLFF. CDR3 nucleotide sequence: TGTGCCAGCAGCCCCCGGACAGGGGTCGAAAAACTGTTTTTT.

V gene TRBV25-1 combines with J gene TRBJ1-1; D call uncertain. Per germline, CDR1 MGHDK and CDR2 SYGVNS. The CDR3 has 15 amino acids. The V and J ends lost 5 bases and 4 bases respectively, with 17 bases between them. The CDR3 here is CASSLVAGEATEAFF. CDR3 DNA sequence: TGTGCCAGCAGTTTGGTCGCGGGTGAGGCCACTGAAGCTTTCTTT.

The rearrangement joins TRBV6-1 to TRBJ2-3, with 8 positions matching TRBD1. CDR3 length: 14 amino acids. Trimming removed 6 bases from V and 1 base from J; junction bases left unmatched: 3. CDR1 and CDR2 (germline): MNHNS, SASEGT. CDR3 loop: CASRSTGGTDTQYF. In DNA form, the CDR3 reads TGTGCCAGCAGGTCGACAGGGGGCACAGATACGCAGTATTTT.

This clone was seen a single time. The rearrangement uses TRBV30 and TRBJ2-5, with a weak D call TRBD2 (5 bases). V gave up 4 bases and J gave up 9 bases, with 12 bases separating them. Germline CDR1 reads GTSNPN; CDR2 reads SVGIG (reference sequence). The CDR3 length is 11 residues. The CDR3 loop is CAWMRGGAQYF. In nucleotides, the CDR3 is TGTGCCTGGATGAGAGGAGGCGCCCAGTACTTC.

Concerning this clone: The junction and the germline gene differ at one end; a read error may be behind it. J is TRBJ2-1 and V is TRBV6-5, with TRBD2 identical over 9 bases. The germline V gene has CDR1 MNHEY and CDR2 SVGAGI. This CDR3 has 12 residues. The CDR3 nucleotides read TGTGCCAGCAGCTCAGGGGGGGGACTAGCCCTCTTC. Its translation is CASSSGGGLALF.

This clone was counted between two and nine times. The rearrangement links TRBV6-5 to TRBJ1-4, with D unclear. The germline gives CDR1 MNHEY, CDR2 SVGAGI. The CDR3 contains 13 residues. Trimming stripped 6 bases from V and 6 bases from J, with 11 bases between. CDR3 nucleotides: TGTGCCAGCAGGCGGGGTCGCGATGAAAAACTGTTTTTT. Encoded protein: CASRRGRDEKLFF.

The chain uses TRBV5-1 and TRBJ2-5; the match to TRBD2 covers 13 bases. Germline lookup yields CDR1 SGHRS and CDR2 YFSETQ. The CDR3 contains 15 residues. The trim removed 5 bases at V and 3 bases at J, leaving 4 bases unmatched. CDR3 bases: TGCGCCAGCAGTTATGGACTAGCGGGGGAAGAGACCCAGTACTTC. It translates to CASSYGLAGEETQYF.

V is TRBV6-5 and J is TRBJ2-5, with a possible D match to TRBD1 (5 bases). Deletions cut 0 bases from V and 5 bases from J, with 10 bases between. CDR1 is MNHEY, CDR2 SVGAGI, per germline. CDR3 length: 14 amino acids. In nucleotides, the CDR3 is TGTGCCAGCAGTTACTCAGGGGATCGGGAGACCCAGTACTTC. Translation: CASSYSGDRETQYF.

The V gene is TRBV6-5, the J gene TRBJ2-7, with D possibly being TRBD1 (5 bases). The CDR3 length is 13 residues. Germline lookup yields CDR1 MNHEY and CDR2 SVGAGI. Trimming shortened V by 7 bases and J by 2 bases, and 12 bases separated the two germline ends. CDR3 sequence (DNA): TGTGCCAGCAAGGCTCAGGGCCCCTACGAGCAGTACTTC. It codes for CASKAQGPYEQYF.

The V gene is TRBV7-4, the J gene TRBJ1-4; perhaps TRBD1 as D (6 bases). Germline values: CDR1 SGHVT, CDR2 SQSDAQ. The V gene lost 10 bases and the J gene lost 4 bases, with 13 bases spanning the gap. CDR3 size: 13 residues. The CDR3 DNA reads TGTGCCATTTGCCGGGACAATAATGAAAAACTGTTTTTT. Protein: CAICRDNNEKLFF.

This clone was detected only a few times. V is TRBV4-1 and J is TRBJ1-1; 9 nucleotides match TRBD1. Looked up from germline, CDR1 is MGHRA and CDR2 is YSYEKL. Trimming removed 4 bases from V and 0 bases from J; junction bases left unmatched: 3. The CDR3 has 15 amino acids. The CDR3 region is CASSLTGGVNTEAFF. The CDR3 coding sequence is TGCGCCAGCAGCCTCACAGGGGGCGTGAACACTGAAGCTTTCTTT.

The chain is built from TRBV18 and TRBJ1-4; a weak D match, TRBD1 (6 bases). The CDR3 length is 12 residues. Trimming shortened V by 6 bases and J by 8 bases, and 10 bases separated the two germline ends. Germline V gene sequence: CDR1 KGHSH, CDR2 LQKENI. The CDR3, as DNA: TGTGCCAGCTCCCGTGGACAGGAAAAACTGTTTTTT. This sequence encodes CASSRGQEKLFF.

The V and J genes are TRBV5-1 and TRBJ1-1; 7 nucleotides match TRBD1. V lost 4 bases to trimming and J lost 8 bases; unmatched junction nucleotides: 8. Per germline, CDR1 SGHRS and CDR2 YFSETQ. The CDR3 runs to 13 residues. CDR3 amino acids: CASSIRGQGEAFF. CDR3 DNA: TGCGCCAGCAGCATAAGGGGGCAGGGAGAAGCTTTCTTT.

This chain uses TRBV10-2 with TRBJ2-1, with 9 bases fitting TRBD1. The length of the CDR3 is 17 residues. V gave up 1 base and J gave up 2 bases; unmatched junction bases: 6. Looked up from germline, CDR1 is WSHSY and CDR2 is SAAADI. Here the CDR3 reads CASSEWKTGGTYNEQFF. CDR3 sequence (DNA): TGCGCCAGCAGTGAGTGGAAGACAGGGGGAACCTACAATGAGCAGTTCTTC.

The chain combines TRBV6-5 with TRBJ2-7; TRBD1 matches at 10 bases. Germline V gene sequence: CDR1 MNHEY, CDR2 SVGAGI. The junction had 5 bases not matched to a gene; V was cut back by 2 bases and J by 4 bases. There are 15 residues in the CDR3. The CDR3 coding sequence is TGTGCCAGCAGTTACCGGGGACAGGGGATGTACGAGCAGTACTTC. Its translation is CASSYRGQGMYEQYF.

The CDR3 sequence is CASSIEASGRRSSYNEQFF. CDR3 coding DNA: TGTGCCAGTAGTATAGAAGCTAGCGGGAGACGGTCCTCCTACAATGAGCAGTTCTTC. The gene calls are TRBV19 and TRBJ2-1; 10 bases fit TRBD2. Germline-derived CDR1 and CDR2 are LNHDA and SQIVND (reference sequence). The ends lost 0 bases at V and 0 bases at J; junction bases unmatched: 8. There are 19 residues in the CDR3.

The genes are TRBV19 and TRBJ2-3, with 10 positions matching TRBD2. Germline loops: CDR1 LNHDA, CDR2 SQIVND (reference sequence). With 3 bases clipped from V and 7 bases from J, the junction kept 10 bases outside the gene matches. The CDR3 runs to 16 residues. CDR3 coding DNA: TGTGCCAGTAGTATTGAGAAACTAGCGGGGTTTAATACGCAGTATTTT. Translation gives CASSIEKLAGFNTQYF.

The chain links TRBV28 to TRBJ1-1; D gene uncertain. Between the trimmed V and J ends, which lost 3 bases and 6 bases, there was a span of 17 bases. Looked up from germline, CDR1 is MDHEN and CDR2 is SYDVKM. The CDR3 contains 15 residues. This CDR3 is CASSLSQTGRPEAFF. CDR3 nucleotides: TGTGCCAGCAGTTTGAGTCAAACGGGGAGGCCTGAAGCTTTCTTT.

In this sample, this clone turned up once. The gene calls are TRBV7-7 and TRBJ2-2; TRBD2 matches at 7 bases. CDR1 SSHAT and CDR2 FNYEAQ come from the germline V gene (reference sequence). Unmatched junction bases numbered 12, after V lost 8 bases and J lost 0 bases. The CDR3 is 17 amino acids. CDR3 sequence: CASRDLERGSNTGELFF. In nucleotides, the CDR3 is TGTGCCAGCCGAGACTTGGAGCGGGGATCGAACACCGGGGAGCTGTTTTTT. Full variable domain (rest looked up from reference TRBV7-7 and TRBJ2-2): GAGVSQSPRYKVTKRGQDVTLRCDPISSHATLYWYQQALGQGPEFLTYFNYEAQPDKSGLPSDRFSAERPEGSISTLTIQRTEQRDSAMYRCASRDLERGSNTGELFFGEGSRLTVL.

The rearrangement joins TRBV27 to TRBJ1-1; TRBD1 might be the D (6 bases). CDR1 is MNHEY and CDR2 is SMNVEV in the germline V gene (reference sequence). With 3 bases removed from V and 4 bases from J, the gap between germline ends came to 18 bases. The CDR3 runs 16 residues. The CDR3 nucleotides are TGTGCCAGCAGTTTTTCCCCGACAGGCCGGGGCACTGAAGCTTTCTTT. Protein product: CASSFSPTGRGTEAFF.

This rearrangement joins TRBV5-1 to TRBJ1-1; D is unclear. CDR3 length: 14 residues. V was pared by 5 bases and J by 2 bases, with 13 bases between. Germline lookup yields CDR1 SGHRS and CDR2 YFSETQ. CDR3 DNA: TGCGCCAGCAGGGTTGAGGTGGAAAACACTGAAGCTTTCTTT. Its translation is CASRVEVENTEAFF. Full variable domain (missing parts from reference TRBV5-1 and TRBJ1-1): KAGVTQTPRYLIKTRGQQVTLSCSPISGHRSVSWYQQTPGQGLQFLFEYFSETQRNKGNFPGRFSGRQFSNSRSEMNVSTLELGDSALYLCASRVEVENTEAFFGQGTRLTVV.

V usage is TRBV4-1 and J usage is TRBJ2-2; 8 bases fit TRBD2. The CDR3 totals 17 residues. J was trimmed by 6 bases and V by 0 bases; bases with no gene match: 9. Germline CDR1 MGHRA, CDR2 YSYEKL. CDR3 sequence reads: CASSQDRPGGRPGELFF. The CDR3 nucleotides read TGCGCCAGCAGCCAAGATCGGCCGGGGGGGCGCCCCGGGGAGCTGTTTTTT.